This T cell receptor beta chain emerged from a study of cytomegalovirus exposure and HLA in healthy donors. Findings and limits, study-wide: In an earlier analysis, about 87% or about 30%: the productive usage of most TCR beta V segments. Sequencing likely produced, as an artifact, a cluster of highly shared sequence variants. In a later analysis, TCR association rates varied by HLA locus: DRB1 most, HLA-C fewest.

This clone appeared a few times. The antigen remains undetermined. PCR primers comprised 60 Vbeta and 13 Jbeta primers. Assay: immunoSEQ multiplex PCR; the TCRdb copy retains only in-frame clones and omits some. Of 150,000 or so clones in the sample, 65% to 80% were seen once. V was pared by 4 bases and J by 7 bases, with 10 bases of the junction left unmatched. The CDR3 sequence is 13 residues long. The V gene's germline CDR1 is SQVTM and CDR2 ANQGSEA. The clonotype comes from a man younger than 35 in good health and CMV-seronegative. Material: PBMCs. V is TRBV29-1 and J is TRBJ2-7, with TRBD1 identical over 7 bases. CDR3 region: CSVGTGDHGEQYF. The CDR3 nucleotides are TGCAGCGTTGGGACAGGCGATCACGGGGAGCAGTACTTC.